The subject of this entry is one T cell receptor beta chain. This clonotype turned up a few times. Its recognized antigen is unknown. No qualities accompany the bases; no much larger clone lies one base away. Graves' hyperthyroidism was defined as stable when no progression to ophthalmopathy occurred over 18 months of follow-up. Hyperthyroidism patients were newly diagnosed, had a disease duration of under 2 months, and were aged 18 to 65 years. The study excluded patients with uncontrolled infections, other autoimmune diseases, pregnancy or lactation. Diagnoses relied on clinical symptoms, serum thyroxine and TRAb, thyroid ultrasound and orbital computed tomography. PBMCs were isolated from more than 8 ml of fresh peripheral blood by Ficoll-Paque density gradient centrifugation. Trizol reagent was used to extract total RNA, and RNA quality was then checked on an Agilent 2100 Bioanalyzer. This sample is drawn from a study of T cells in Graves' hyperthyroidism and ophthalmopathy (dated by TCRdb to about 2019). Notes on the research overall: Peripheral blood samples were taken at the time of initial diagnosis, prior to any treatment. Following sampling, methimazole starting at 30 mg daily was given to hyperthyroidism patients, and high-dose intravenous methylprednisolone was given to ophthalmopathy patients. The 100 or so discovery patients were randomly divided into training and test sets at a 7:3 ratio. Thyroid tissue and blood T-cell repertoires from more than 5 Graves' hyperthyroidism patients were also compared in the study. TCR V-J signatures able to tell the groups apart were searched for in a discovery cohort of some 97 patients, of whom fewer than 45 had Graves' ophthalmopathy and roughly 58 had stable Graves' hyperthyroidism. Prospective prediction of ophthalmopathy was tested in an independent validation cohort of approximately 19 hyperthyroidism patients and approximately 17 patients who later progressed to ophthalmopathy. According to the paper, TCR Vbeta CDR3 sequencing was carried out on approximately 140 peripheral blood samples, which came from 40 to 45 ophthalmopathy, around 75 hyperthyroidism and roughly 17 progressor patients. The full study reports these points: No statistical method was used to set the sample size in advance, and investigators knew the group allocation. During validation, the model predicted progression to ophthalmopathy a median of around 6 months ahead of onset, with more than 60% sensitivity and 72% to 80% specificity. Most expanded thyroid clonotypes (frequency above 0.001) were also detected in blood, a finding suggesting that blood repertoires may reflect thyroid immune responses. In cross-validation, a model built on a 13 V-J signature told ophthalmopathy apart from stable hyperthyroidism with 85% to 90% sensitivity and about 81% specificity, and in testing the same model reached 80%/75%.

The CDR3 contains 16 residues, cysteine and phenylalanine counted. Of the read, only the CDR3 DNA is kept; its 48 bases are in frame from base 1. According to the germline V gene, CDR1 reads SGHNT and CDR2 reads YENEEA. V is cut back by 3 bases and J by 5 bases, with 9 bases in the junction unmatched. Amplification of TCR beta CDR3 regions was carried out from RNA transcripts. The first round of RT-PCR for the TCR CDR3 was performed with the HTBI primer set and the Qiagen OneStep RT-PCR kit. Libraries were constructed in a second round of multiplex PCR, after which size selection and purification were performed. Sequencing of the libraries was done on an Illumina HiSeq2000 using paired-end 100 bp reads. Turning to the authors' computational methods: SOAPnuke was used to process the raw data, removing reads that contained adapters or uncalled bases, had a mean Phred below 15, or lacked an exact match to the constant primer or identifier. High-quality paired reads were merged using COPE v1.2.5, and each unique nucleotide sequence was defined as a clonotype. MiTCR v1.1 was used to align clonotypes to the IMGT TRBV, TRBD and TRBJ reference segments. Analysis was restricted to V-J combinations with a frequency above 0.0001, which covered roughly 99% of repertoires. A TCS score was defined as the ratio of F50 (clonal expansion) to E x V (chaos), with BLOSUM62-based TCRdist applied between CDR3 peptides within each V-J. Welch's t-statistics and random forest reduced roughly 540 V-J features to 13, which were used in a naive Bayes classifier (R e1071). The public reads were run again by TCRdb, first through fastp at Q25 and then through MiXCR, and only productive beta chains were kept. Rows are unified per CDR3 protein, each entry keeping the most common DNA and genes. It is TCRdb's table, rather than the study itself, that gives the V and J calls and clone size. Here the sample has approximately 630,000 distinct CDR3 sequences; 15% to 20% occur a single time. Approximately 3.9% of the sample is held by the ten biggest clonotypes.

The receptor chain draws on TRBV11-3 and TRBJ2-7, with TRBD2 matching 11 junction bases. The TCR sequence derives from a woman younger than 45 with Graves' hyperthyroidism. The sequencing input was blood. The CDR3 region: CASSFSTSGKPDEQYF. The DNA sequence follows: TGTGCCAGCAGCTTCTCGACTAGCGGGAAACCCGACGAGCAGTACTTC.